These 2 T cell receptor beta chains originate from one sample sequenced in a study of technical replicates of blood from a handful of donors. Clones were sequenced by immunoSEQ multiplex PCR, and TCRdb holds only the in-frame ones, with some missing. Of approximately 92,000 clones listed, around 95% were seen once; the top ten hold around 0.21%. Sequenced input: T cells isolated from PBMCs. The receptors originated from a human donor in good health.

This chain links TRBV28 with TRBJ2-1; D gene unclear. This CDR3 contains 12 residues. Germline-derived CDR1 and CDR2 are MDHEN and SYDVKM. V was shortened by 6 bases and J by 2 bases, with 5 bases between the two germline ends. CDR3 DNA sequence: TGTGCCAGCAGCCTAACCTACAATGAGCAGTTCTTC. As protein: CASSLTYNEQFF.

This CDR3 is CASSLGQVSYNEQFF. The CDR3 nucleotides are TGCGCCAGCAGCTTGGGACAGGTTTCCTACAATGAGCAGTTCTTC. The rearrangement joins TRBV5-1 to TRBJ2-1, with D maybe TRBD1 (6 bases). This CDR3 spans 15 amino acids. V lost 0 bases and J lost 1, with 8 bases in between. CDR1 and CDR2 from the germline V gene are SGHRS and YFSETQ. Full variable domain (rest looked up from reference TRBV5-1 and TRBJ2-1): KAGVTQTPRYLIKTRGQQVTLSCSPISGHRSVSWYQQTPGQGLQFLFEYFSETQRNKGNFPGRFSGRQFSNSRSEMNVSTLELGDSALYLCASSLGQVSYNEQFFGPGTRLTVL.